One and the same sample provided the 20 T cell receptor beta chains below, sequenced in a study of control samples from healthy donors and cancer patients. Repertoires were generated with immunoSEQ multiplex PCR, while TCRdb's copy carries only in-frame clones and drops some. The sample holds about 98,000 clones, 70% to 80% seen once. The sequenced sample was blood. The source is a woman in her 30s in good health.

The rearrangement links TRBV7-2 to TRBJ2-1, with D tentatively TRBD2 (6 bases). CDR3 length equals 17 residues. Germline loops: CDR1 SGHTA, CDR2 FQGNSA. The ends were cut back, 1 base at V and 5 bases at J, with 18 bases in the middle. The CDR3: CASSLVSGTGRDNEQFF. CDR3 in DNA: TGTGCCAGCAGCTTAGTTTCCGGGACTGGGAGAGACAATGAGCAGTTCTTC.

The rearrangement links TRBV5-1 to TRBJ2-1; the D gene is possibly TRBD2 (6 bases). The CDR3 length is 15 residues. Germline values: CDR1 SGHRS, CDR2 YFSETQ. Trimming took off 0 bases at V and 5 bases at J, with 12 bases between the two ends. CDR3 sequence (DNA): TGCGCCAGCAGCTTGGATCCGGGACTCCACAATGAGCAGTTCTTC. Encoded protein: CASSLDPGLHNEQFF.

The chain recombines TRBV11-3 with TRBJ2-7, with 8 bases fitting TRBD2. The J segment lost 1 base and the V segment lost 5 bases, leaving 13 bases of the junction unmatched. CDR1 and CDR2 (germline): SGHNT, YENEEA. There are 17 residues in the CDR3. The CDR3 region has the DNA TGTGCCAGCAGCAAGGGGATTAGCGGGGACGTTTCCTACGAGCAGTACTTC. This gives the protein CASSKGISGDVSYEQYF.

The J gene is TRBJ1-2, the V gene TRBV5-1; D ambiguous. This CDR3 has 12 residues. The germline CDR1 and CDR2 sequences are SGHRS and YFSETQ. The V and J ends lost 7 bases and 0 bases respectively, with 7 bases between them. For the CDR3, the DNA is TGCGCCAGCGGCGAAGCTAACTATGGCTACACCTTC. Translated: CASGEANYGYTF.

The sample holds one count of this clone. V is TRBV27 and J is TRBJ1-6; 10 bases map to TRBD1. This CDR3 region has 14 residues. The J segment lost 10 bases and the V segment lost 2 bases, leaving 2 bases of the junction unmatched. Germline CDR1 and CDR2: MNHEY and SMNVEV (reference sequence). CDR3 sequence reads: CASSLGQGGSPLHF. CDR3 bases: TGTGCCAGCAGTTTAGGACAGGGGGGGTCACCCCTCCACTTT.

This rearrangement joins TRBV19 to TRBJ2-3, with 10 bases that match TRBD1. Germline V CDR1 and CDR2: LNHDA, SQIVND (reference sequence). Losses at the gene ends were 6 bases for V and 2 bases for J; bases not matched to a gene: 8. The CDR3 runs 16 residues. Written as DNA, the CDR3 is TGTGCCAGTAGACAATCAGACAGGGGGCTCACAGATACGCAGTATTTT. Translation: CASRQSDRGLTDTQYF.

The chain joins TRBV18 to TRBJ2-5; D remains ambiguous. The V and J ends lost 6 bases and 5 bases respectively, with 10 bases between them. This CDR3 region has 12 residues. Germline lookup yields CDR1 KGHSH and CDR2 LQKENI. CDR3 protein: CASSRNRETQYF. CDR3 bases: TGTGCCAGCTCTCGGAACCGGGAGACCCAGTACTTC. The whole variable domain, filled in from reference TRBV18 and TRBJ2-5, reads NAGVMQNPRHLVRRRGQEARLRCSPMKGHSHVYWYRQLPEEGLKFMVYLQKENIIDESGMPKERFSAEFPKEGPSILRIQQVVRGDSAAYFCASSRNRETQYFGPGTRLLVL.

The chain joins TRBV13 to TRBJ2-5, with D maybe TRBD2 (5 bases). Germline CDR1 PRHDT, CDR2 FYEKMQ (reference sequence). CDR3 length: 14 residues. The ends were cut back, 5 bases at V and 9 bases at J, with 19 bases in the middle. CDR3 sequence: CASSGRTGRGSQYF. The CDR3 nucleotides are TGTGCCAGCAGCGGAAGGACTGGACGAGGTTCCCAGTACTTC.

The CDR3 spells CASSLGSTTYEQYF. For the CDR3, the DNA is TGTGCCAGCAGCTTGGGCAGTACCACCTACGAGCAGTACTTC. The gene calls are TRBV5-6 and TRBJ2-7; D remains ambiguous. CDR3 length: 14 residues. Trimming took 0 bases from V and 2 from J, leaving 9 bases between them. Looked up from germline, CDR1 is SGHDT and CDR2 is YYEEEE.

This chain uses TRBV2 with TRBJ1-4; no clear D gene. The CDR3 runs to 15 residues. V was shortened by 4 bases and J by 3 bases, with 12 bases between the two germline ends. Germline values: CDR1 SNHLY, CDR2 FYNNEI. The CDR3 DNA is TGTGCCAGCAGTGCTCAGCAGGCCGCTAATGAAAAACTGTTTTTT. Amino acid sequence: CASSAQQAANEKLFF.

The chain couples TRBV7-3 to TRBJ1-4; a weak D match, TRBD1 (6 bases). The ends were cut back, 1 base at V and 8 bases at J, with 14 bases in the middle. CDR1 is SGHTA and CDR2 is FQGTGA in the germline V gene. The CDR3 runs to 15 residues. This CDR3 reads CASSLSGGAGEKLFF. In DNA, the CDR3 is TGTGCCAGCAGCTTAAGCGGGGGGGCTGGAGAAAAACTGTTTTTT.

This clone was recorded a few times. This chain connects TRBV9 to TRBJ2-1; possibly TRBD2 for D (6 bases). Deletions cut 4 bases from V and 10 bases from J, with 12 bases between. This CDR3 has 12 residues. Germline V gene data show CDR1 as SGDLS and CDR2 as YYNGEE. Here the CDR3 DNA reads TGTGCCAGCAGCCCGAGCGGGTTGGAGCAGTTCTTC. This gives the protein CASSPSGLEQFF.

The chain links TRBV6-4 to TRBJ2-1, with a possible D match to TRBD2 (5 bases). V was shortened by 2 bases and J by 6 bases, with 11 bases between the two germline ends. CDR1 and CDR2 from the germline V gene are MRHNA and SNTAGT. The CDR3 spans 14 residues. The chain's CDR3 is CASSDEYGVNEQFF. In nucleotides, the CDR3 is TGTGCCAGCAGTGACGAGTACGGGGTCAATGAGCAGTTCTTC.

This chain joins TRBV11-3 and TRBJ2-1; TRBD2 matches 14 bases. V lost 4 bases and J lost 4; bases outside the gene matches: 3. The CDR3 consists of 16 residues. Germline-derived CDR1 and CDR2 are SGHNT and YENEEA. The CDR3 coding sequence is TGTGCCAGCAGCTCCGGACTAGCGGGGGGATACAATGAGCAGTTCTTC. Translation: CASSSGLAGGYNEQFF.

The V gene is TRBV18, the J gene TRBJ2-2, with TRBD1 identical over 10 bases. V gave up 6 bases and J gave up 5 bases; unmatched junction bases: 6. Germline CDR1 is KGHSH and CDR2 is LQKENI. The length of the CDR3 is 15 residues. The CDR3 DNA is TGTGCCAGCTCTCAGGGACAGGGGCGAACCGGGGAGCTGTTTTTT. Translation: CASSQGQGRTGELFF. Supplemented by reference TRBV18 and TRBJ2-2, the full variable domain reads NAGVMQNPRHLVRRRGQEARLRCSPMKGHSHVYWYRQLPEEGLKFMVYLQKENIIDESGMPKERFSAEFPKEGPSILRIQQVVRGDSAAYFCASSQGQGRTGELFFGEGSRLTVL.

The chain employs TRBV10-3 and TRBJ1-5; D unresolved. CDR3 length: 12 residues. V gave up 3 bases and J gave up 4 bases, with 4 bases separating them. Germline assignment: CDR1 ENHRY and CDR2 SYGVKD. The CDR3: CAISDRNQPQHF. As DNA, the CDR3 is TGTGCCATCAGTGACCGGAATCAGCCCCAGCATTTT.

V is TRBV2 and J is TRBJ2-5; D possibly matches TRBD1 or TRBD2 (5 bases each). V was shortened by 3 bases and J by 4 bases, with 15 bases between the two germline ends. CDR3 length: 15 residues. Germline CDR1 is SNHLY and CDR2 is FYNNEI. The CDR3 spells CASSDGSRGLETQYF. CDR3 coding DNA: TGTGCCAGCAGTGACGGTTCGAGGGGCCTAGAGACCCAGTACTTC.

The J gene is TRBJ1-3, the V gene TRBV18; D is uncertain. Trimming cost V 1 base and J 1 base, with 11 bases left between them. The CDR3 length is 16 residues. Germline V gene sequence: CDR1 KGHSH, CDR2 LQKENI. Written as DNA, the CDR3 is TGTGCCAGCTCACCACAGGTGAAGGCATCTGGAAACACCATATATTTT. Protein product: CASSPQVKASGNTIYF.

The V call is TRBV5-5, the J call TRBJ2-4; D call uncertain. V lost 0 bases to trimming and J lost 3 bases, with 19 bases between them. This CDR3 has 18 amino acids. Germline CDR1 and CDR2: SGHKS and YYEKEE (reference sequence). This CDR3 reads CASSLAGPNLGIKNIQYF. CDR3 nucleotides: TGTGCCAGCAGCTTGGCCGGTCCGAACTTAGGAATCAAAAACATTCAGTACTTC.

The chain uses TRBV7-8 and TRBJ2-4, with 8 bases that match TRBD2. Losses at the gene ends were 6 bases for V and 0 bases for J; bases not matched to a gene: 16. Germline values: CDR1 SGHVS, CDR2 FQNEAQ. This CDR3 spans 19 amino acids. Written as DNA, the CDR3 is TGTGCCAGCAGTTTTGACCCCCAGCGGGGGTCCTTAGCCAAAAACATTCAGTACTTC. Protein: CASSFDPQRGSLAKNIQYF.